Each of the 20 T cell receptor beta chains below was sequenced from the same sample in a study of cytomegalovirus exposure and HLA in healthy donors. The PCR was carried out with 60 Vbeta primers and 13 Jbeta primers. The assay was immunoSEQ multiplex PCR, and TCRdb's table has in-frame clones only and misses some. The sample carries more than 85,000 clones, 60% to 75% recorded once. The sample comprised PBMCs. The receptor set was obtained from a female donor in good health and CMV-seronegative.

The chain employs TRBV5-3 and TRBJ2-5; the D is unclear. TRBV5-3 is given ORF status, its function remaining uncertain. The V end lost 8 bases, the J end lost 2 bases, and 4 bases lay between the germline ends. The CDR3 covers 10 residues. The chain's CDR3 is CASSQETQYF. The CDR3 nucleotides are TGTGCCAGCAGTCAAGAGACCCAGTACTTC.

The V gene is TRBV5-1, the J gene TRBJ1-1; unclear D gene. Germline CDR1 and CDR2: SGHRS and YFSETQ. Trimming pared 1 base from V and 2 bases from J, leaving 12 bases between. The CDR3 is 15 amino acids. The CDR3 spells CASSLWEVRNTEAFF. CDR3 nucleotide sequence: TGCGCCAGCAGCTTGTGGGAGGTGAGAAACACTGAAGCTTTCTTT.

This chain links TRBV25-1 with TRBJ1-2; no clear D gene. V was clipped by 2 bases and J by 5 bases, with 12 bases between them. Germline CDR1 is MGHDK and CDR2 is SYGVNS. The CDR3 is 14 residues long. The CDR3 protein is CASSEDGGAYGYTF. The CDR3 coding sequence is TGTGCCAGCAGTGAAGATGGAGGAGCGTATGGCTACACCTTC.

The chain recombines TRBV6-1 with TRBJ2-5; TRBD1 matches at 10 bases. The CDR3 totals 15 residues. Germline V lookup: CDR1 MNHNS, CDR2 SASEGT. The V and J ends lost 4 bases and 5 bases, in that order; junction bases with no gene match: 7. The chain's CDR3 is CASSGSTGGQETQYF. Written as DNA, the CDR3 is TGTGCCAGCAGTGGATCGACAGGGGGCCAGGAGACCCAGTACTTC.

This sequence joins TRBV9 and TRBJ2-7; 9 bases align to TRBD1. The CDR3 spans 14 residues. The germline V gene has CDR1 SGDLS and CDR2 YYNGEE. V dropped 4 bases and J dropped 5; count of bases not matched to a gene: 7. CDR3 DNA sequence: TGTGCCAGCAGCACAACAGGGGGCTTGGACGAGCAGTACTTC. It is translated as CASSTTGGLDEQYF. Full variable domain (remainder filled in from reference TRBV9 and TRBJ2-7): DSGVTQTPKHLITATGQRVTLRCSPRSGDLSVYWYQQSLDQGLQFLIQYYNGEERAKGNILERFSAQQFPDLHSELNLSSLELGDSALYFCASSTTGGLDEQYFGPGTRLTVT.

This clone was seen a single time. The chain carries TRBV10-2 and TRBJ2-6, with D perhaps matching TRBD2 (6 bases). The germline V gene encodes CDR1 WSHSY and CDR2 SAAADI. This CDR3 is built from 17 residues. Trimming left V 3 bases short and J 2 bases short, with 14 bases between. CDR3 in DNA: TGCGCCAGCAGTGATGGAAGGGCGGGGCCTGGGGCCAACGTCCTGACTTTC. Translation gives CASSDGRAGPGANVLTF.

This chain joins TRBV21-1 and TRBJ1-6; whether TRBD1, the table's D call, matches the DNA was not checked. TRBV21-1 is recorded as a pseudogene. The CDR3 runs 17 residues. CDR3: CASSKFDRVPYNSPLHF. CDR3 sequence (DNA): TGTGCCAGCAGCAAGTTCGACAGGGTACCCTATAATTCACCCCTCCACTTT.

This clone was seen once. The chain links TRBV28 to TRBJ2-2; possible D gene TRBD1, 5 bases. Trimming pared 10 bases from V and 6 bases from J, leaving 9 bases between. CDR1 and CDR2 (germline): MDHEN, SYDVKM. The CDR3 sequence is 11 residues long. The CDR3 reads CATQTAGELFF. The CDR3 nucleotides read TGTGCCACCCAGACAGCCGGGGAGCTGTTTTTT.

V usage is TRBV14 and J usage is TRBJ1-1, with TRBD1 as a possible D gene (5 bases). Looked up from germline, CDR1 is SGHDN and CDR2 is FVKESK. V dropped 0 bases and J dropped 0 bases, with 11 bases sitting between them. This CDR3 comprises 16 residues. The CDR3 protein is CASSQDTGSMNTEAFF. CDR3 coding DNA: TGTGCCAGCAGCCAAGACACAGGTTCTATGAACACTGAAGCTTTCTTT.

This chain connects TRBV28 to TRBJ1-5; the D gene is possibly TRBD1 (5 bases). The V and J ends lost 6 bases and 4 bases respectively, with 19 bases between them. CDR1 and CDR2 (germline): MDHEN, SYDVKM. The CDR3 contains 16 residues. CDR3 sequence reads: CASSPMWQGGNQPQHF. The CDR3 bases are TGTGCCAGCAGCCCTATGTGGCAGGGAGGGAATCAGCCCCAGCATTTT.

This clone was detected only a few times. The chain couples TRBV15 to TRBJ2-5; TRBD2 aligns across 9 bases. CDR1 and CDR2 (germline): LNHNV, YYDKDF (reference sequence). V dropped 1 base and J dropped 1; count of bases not matched to a gene: 13. The CDR3 consists of 19 residues. CDR3 DNA sequence: TGTGCCACCAGCAGAGGGTGGTTAGCGGGGGCCAACTTCCAAGAGACCCAGTACTTC. Encoded protein: CATSRGWLAGANFQETQYF. The full variable domain, its missing parts supplied by reference TRBV15 and TRBJ2-5, is DAMVIQNPRYQVTQFGKPVTLSCSQTLNHNVMYWYQQKSSQAPKLLFHYYDKDFNNEADTPDNFQSRRPNTSFCFLDIRSPGLGDTAMYLCATSRGWLAGANFQETQYFGPGTRLLVL.

V gene TRBV9 combines with J gene TRBJ2-3; D might be TRBD2 (6 bases). Germline values: CDR1 SGDLS, CDR2 YYNGEE. Trimming cost V 3 bases and J 4 bases, with 12 bases left between them. The CDR3 is 14 residues long. CDR3: CASSAGSPPDTQYF. CDR3 DNA: TGTGCCAGCAGCGCCGGGAGCCCCCCAGATACGCAGTATTTT.

This chain joins TRBV5-1 and TRBJ2-7; no definite D call. From germline, CDR1 is SGHRS and CDR2 YFSETQ. Trimming left V 0 bases short and J 3 bases short, with 13 bases between. CDR3 length: 15 amino acids. Here the CDR3 reads CASSLALTSSYEQYF. CDR3 sequence (DNA): TGCGCCAGCAGCTTGGCCTTGACAAGCAGCTACGAGCAGTACTTC.

The rearrangement joins TRBV10-1 to TRBJ1-1; D is undetermined. V lost 3 bases and J lost 4, with 12 bases in between. Germline CDR1 reads WNHNN; CDR2 reads SYGVQD (reference sequence). The CDR3 has 14 residues. Here the CDR3 reads CASSDRLGPTEAFF. As DNA, the CDR3 is TGCGCCAGCAGTGACAGGCTTGGCCCCACTGAAGCTTTCTTT.

This clone was counted a few times. This chain connects TRBV19 to TRBJ2-4, with a weak D call TRBD2 (6 bases). Deletions cut 2 bases from V and 5 bases from J, with 13 bases between. Germline V gene lookup returns CDR1 LNHDA and CDR2 SQIVND (reference sequence). CDR3 size: 15 residues. CDR3 sequence: CASSIFPGVQNIQYF. The CDR3 coding sequence is TGTGCCAGTAGTATATTTCCGGGGGTTCAAAACATTCAGTACTTC.

This chain uses TRBV7-8 with TRBJ1-2, with 9 bases lining up with TRBD1. The germline V gene has CDR1 SGHVS and CDR2 FQNEAQ. With 4 bases clipped from V and 6 bases from J, the junction kept 12 bases outside the gene matches. The CDR3 extends over 16 amino acids. CDR3 sequence: CASSSLRQGDKDGYTF. The CDR3 nucleotides read TGTGCCAGCAGCTCCCTTAGACAGGGGGATAAGGATGGCTACACCTTC.

V gene TRBV6-5 combines with J gene TRBJ2-7; the match to TRBD1 covers 7 bases. CDR3 size: 15 residues. Germline lookup yields CDR1 MNHEY and CDR2 SVGAGI. After removal of 0 bases from V and 3 bases from J, the junction contained 5 bases not matched to a gene. The CDR3: CASSYSSTGSYEQYF. The CDR3 nucleotides read TGTGCCAGCAGTTACTCGTCGACAGGGAGCTACGAGCAGTACTTC.

The V gene is TRBV29-1, the J gene TRBJ2-7; D is uncertain. Per germline, CDR1 SQVTM and CDR2 ANQGSEA. Trimming removed 1 base at V and 3 bases at J, with 10 bases between. There are 13 residues in the CDR3. CDR3 amino acids: CSVEGDTYYEQYF. The CDR3 nucleotides are TGCAGCGTTGAAGGTGATACCTACTACGAGCAGTACTTC.

J is TRBJ2-1 and V is TRBV7-2; tentatively, D is TRBD1 (6 bases). The CDR3 length is 13 residues. From germline, CDR1 is SGHTA and CDR2 FQGNSA. V was trimmed by 4 bases and J by 6 bases, leaving 10 bases between them. The chain's CDR3 is CASSSQQGNEQFF. DNA for the CDR3: TGTGCCAGCAGCTCTCAACAGGGCAATGAGCAGTTCTTC.

In this sample, this clone turned up a few times. The chain employs TRBV9 and TRBJ2-6; D unclear. Germline-derived CDR1 and CDR2 are SGDLS and YYNGEE. There are 16 residues in the CDR3. V gave up 4 bases and J gave up 2 bases, with 13 bases separating them. The CDR3 DNA reads as TGTGCCAGCAGCATCGGGTGGCTTGCTGGGGCCAACGTCCTGACTTTC. This encodes CASSIGWLAGANVLTF.